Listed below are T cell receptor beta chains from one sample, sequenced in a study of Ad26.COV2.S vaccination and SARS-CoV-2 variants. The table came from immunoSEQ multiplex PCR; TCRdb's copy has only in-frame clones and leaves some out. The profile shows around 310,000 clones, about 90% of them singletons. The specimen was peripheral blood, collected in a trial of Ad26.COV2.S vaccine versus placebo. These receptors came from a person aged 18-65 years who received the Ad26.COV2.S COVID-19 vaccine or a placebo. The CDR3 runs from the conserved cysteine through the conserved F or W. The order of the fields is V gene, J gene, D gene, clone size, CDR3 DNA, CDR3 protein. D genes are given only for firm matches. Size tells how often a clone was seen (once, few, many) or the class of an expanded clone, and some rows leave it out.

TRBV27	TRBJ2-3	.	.	TGTGCCAGCAGTCGCCGCCTGTCACTAACTGCAGATACGCAGTATTTT	CASSRRLSLTADTQYF
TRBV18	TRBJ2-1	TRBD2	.	TGTGCCAGCTCACTTACTAGCGGGGGGGACAATGAGCAGTTCTTC	CASSLTSGGDNEQFF
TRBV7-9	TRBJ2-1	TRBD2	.	TGTGCCAGCAGCTTAAGAGGGAGCGGGGTGAAAAACAATGAGCAGTTCTTC	CASSLRGSGVKNNEQFF
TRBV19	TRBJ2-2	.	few	TGTGCCAGTAGTATAGAGGGGACGCACACCGGGGAGCTGTTTTTT	CASSIEGTHTGELFF
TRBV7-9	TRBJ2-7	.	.	TGTGCCAGCAGCTTGGGGCGCCAACCCCACGAGCAGTACTTC	CASSLGRQPHEQYF
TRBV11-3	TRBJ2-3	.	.	TGTGCCAGCAGCACGGGCACTGTGGCAGATACGCAGTATTTT	CASSTGTVADTQYF
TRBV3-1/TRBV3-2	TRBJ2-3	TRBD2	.	TGTGCCAGCAGCACCCAAGGCGGGGGGGCTCCAGATACGCAGTATTTT	CASSTQGGGAPDTQYF
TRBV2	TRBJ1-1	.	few	TGTGCCAGCAGTGAATTCATGGTTAACACTGAAGCTTTCTTT	CASSEFMVNTEAFF
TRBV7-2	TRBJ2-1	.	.	TGTGCCAGCACCATCAGTCGGATGACCTACAATGAGCAGTTCTTC	CASTISRMTYNEQFF
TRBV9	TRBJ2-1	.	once	TGTGCCAGCAGCTCCCGGACTGGTCAGGGGGGTGAGCAGTTCTTC	CASSSRTGQGGEQFF
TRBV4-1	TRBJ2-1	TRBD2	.	TGCGCCAGCAGCCAAGTGACGGGAGGTTTCAATGAGCAGTTCTTC	CASSQVTGGFNEQFF
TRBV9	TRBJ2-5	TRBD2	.	TGTGCCAGCAGCATCGGGGGGGAAAGGGGCCTGGAGACCCAGTACTTC	CASSIGGERGLETQYF
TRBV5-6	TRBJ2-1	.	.	TGTGCCAGCAGCTTCTCGGGGCATGAGCAGTTCTTC	CASSFSGHEQFF
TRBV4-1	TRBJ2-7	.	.	TGCGCCAGCAGCCAAGTTGAAGGGGGGGCATACGAGCAGTACTTC	CASSQVEGGAYEQYF
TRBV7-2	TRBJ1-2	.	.	TGTGCCAGCAGCCAGAACTCAGGGTTCGGGGGCTACACCTTC	CASSQNSGFGGYTF
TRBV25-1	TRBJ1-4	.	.	TGTGCCAGCAGTGATTCAGGGGCACGGGAAAAACTGTTTTTT	CASSDSGAREKLFF
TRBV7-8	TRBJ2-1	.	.	TGTGCCAGCATCGAGGGCATTACGGATGAGCAGTTCTTC	CASIEGITDEQFF
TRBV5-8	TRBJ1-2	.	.	TGTGCCAGCGGTATGTCGTGGACCAACAGCGAGGGCTACACCTTC	CASGMSWTNSEGYTF
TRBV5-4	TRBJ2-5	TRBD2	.	TGTGCCAGCAGCGGGACCTCAAGCGGGGGGAAGGAGACCCAGTACTTC	CASSGTSSGGKETQYF
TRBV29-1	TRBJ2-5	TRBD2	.	TGCAGCGTTGAATTGCGGGGGGTCGGAGAGACCCAGTACTTC	CSVELRGVGETQYF
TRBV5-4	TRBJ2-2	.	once	TGTGCCAGCAGCTTGGGAAACACCGGGGAGCTGTTTTTT	CASSLGNTGELFF
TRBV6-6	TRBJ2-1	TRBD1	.	TGTGCCAGCAGTTACCGGGACAGAAACAATGAGCAGTTCTTC	CASSYRDRNNEQFF
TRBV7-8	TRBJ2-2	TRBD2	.	TGTGCCAGCAGCTTAAGACTAGCGGGGGGTGGAGGGGAGCTGTTTTTT	CASSLRLAGGGGELFF
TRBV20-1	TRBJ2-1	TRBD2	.	TGCAGTGCTAGTTTCGCGGGGGGGCGGGGACCACCGGATGAGCAGTTCTTC	CSASFAGGRGPPDEQFF
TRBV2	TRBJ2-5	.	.	TGTGCCAGCAGCCAAGGGGGGGAGACCCAGTACTTC	CASSQGGETQYF
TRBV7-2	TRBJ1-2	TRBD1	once	TGTGCCAGCAGCTTGCCGGGACAGGTACACTATGGCTACACCTTC	CASSLPGQVHYGYTF
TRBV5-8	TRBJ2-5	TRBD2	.	TGTGCCAGCAGCGCGGCCACGACTAGCAGACCGGAGACCCAGTACTTC	CASSAATTSRPETQYF
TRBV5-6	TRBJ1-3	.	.	TGTGCCAGCAGCTTGGGCCAGATCTCTGGAAACACCATATATTTT	CASSLGQISGNTIYF
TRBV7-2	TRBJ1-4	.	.	TGTGCCAGCAGTTTCAGGGTACCTAATGAAAAACTGTTTTTT	CASSFRVPNEKLFF
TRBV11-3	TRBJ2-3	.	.	TGTGCCAGCAGCTTGGGACCGTGGGATACGCAGTATTTT	CASSLGPWDTQYF
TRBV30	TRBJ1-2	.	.	TGTGCCTGCACCCAAGGGGGCTATGGCTACACCTTC	CACTQGGYGYTF
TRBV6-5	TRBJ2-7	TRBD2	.	TGTGCCAGCAGCCTCGGGACTAGCGGTTACGAGCAGTACTTC	CASSLGTSGYEQYF
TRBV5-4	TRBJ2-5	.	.	TGTGCCAGCAACAAGGACACCCTCGGGGCTCGAGAGACCCAGTACTTC	CASNKDTLGARETQYF
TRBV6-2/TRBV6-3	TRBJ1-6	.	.	TGTGCCAGCAGTTACTCGAGCAGCTCCTATAATTCACCCCTCCACTTT	CASSYSSSSYNSPLHF
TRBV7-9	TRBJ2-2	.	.	TGTGCCAGCAGCCCGAAGCCCACCGGGGAGCTGTTTTTT	CASSPKPTGELFF
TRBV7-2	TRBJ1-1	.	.	TGTGCCAGCAGCTTAGAGGCGTGGGGGATGAACACTGAAGCTTTCTTT	CASSLEAWGMNTEAFF
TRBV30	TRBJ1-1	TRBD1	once	TGTGCCTGGGGCAGGGGGCTAGTAAACACTGAAGCTTTCTTT	CAWGRGLVNTEAFF
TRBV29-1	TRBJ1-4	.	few	TGCAGCGTTGAAGATGGGGGTAATGAAAAACTGTTTTTT	CSVEDGGNEKLFF
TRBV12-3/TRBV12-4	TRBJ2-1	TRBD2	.	TGTGCCAGCCTAGCGGGGACCTACAATGAGCAGTTCTTC	CASLAGTYNEQFF
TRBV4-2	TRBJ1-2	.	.	TGTGCCAGCAGCCAAGCATGGGAAGACCGACAGGAGCAAGTGAGGACCTTC	CASSQAWEDRQEQVRTF
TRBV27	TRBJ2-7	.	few	TGTGCCAGCTCCCCCAACAGGAGACAAGGAAGCGACGAGCAGTACTTC	CASSPNRRQGSDEQYF
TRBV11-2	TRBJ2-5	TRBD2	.	TGTGCCAGCAGCATCCGTATAGCGGGAGCGTCACAAGAGACCCAGTACTTC	CASSIRIAGASQETQYF
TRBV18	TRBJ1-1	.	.	TGTGCCAGCTCACCCCCTTCCCGACAGGATTACACTGAAGCTTTCTTT	CASSPPSRQDYTEAFF
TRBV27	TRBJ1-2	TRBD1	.	TGTGCCAGCAGTTCAATTATCATCACGGGACAGTCGGGGGACTACTATGGCTACACCTTC	CASSSIIITGQSGDYYGYTF
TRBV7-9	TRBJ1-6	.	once	TGTGCCAGCAGCCAACAGGATTCACCCCTCCACTTT	CASSQQDSPLHF
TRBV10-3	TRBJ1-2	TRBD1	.	TGTGCCATCCTGAAAGGGGGCAACGATGGCTACACCTTC	CAILKGGNDGYTF
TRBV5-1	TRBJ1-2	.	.	TGCGCCAGCAGCTTGGGAGGGTTGGACTATGGCTACACCTTC	CASSLGGLDYGYTF
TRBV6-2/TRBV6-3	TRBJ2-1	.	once	TGTGCCAGCAGTTACCTTAGACTCCAAGACAATGAGCAGTTCTTC	CASSYLRLQDNEQFF
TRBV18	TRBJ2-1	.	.	TGTGCCAGCTCAGAGTCCAGAGGCTCCTACAATGAGCAGTTCTTC	CASSESRGSYNEQFF
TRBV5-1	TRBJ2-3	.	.	TGCGCCAGCAGCTTTAAAGATACGCAGTATTTT	CASSFKDTQYF
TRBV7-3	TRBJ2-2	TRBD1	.	TGTGCCAGCAGCTTATTTGGCGTCGTGGGACAGGGGACCGGGGAGCTGTTTTTT	CASSLFGVVGQGTGELFF
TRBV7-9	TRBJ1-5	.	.	TGTGCCAGCAGCTACGCTAATCAGCCCCAGCATTTT	CASSYANQPQHF
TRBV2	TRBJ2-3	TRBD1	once	TGTGCCAGCGAGACAGGGGGACCTCTTTTCACAGATACGCAGTATTTT	CASETGGPLFTDTQYF
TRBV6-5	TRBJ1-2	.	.	TGTGCCAGCAGTTACTTCGACAGCACGCTTCCTTATGGCTACACCTTC	CASSYFDSTLPYGYTF
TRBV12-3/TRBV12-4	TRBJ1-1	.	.	TGTGCCAGCACCTCCCCAGCTGAAGCTTTCTTT	CASTSPAEAFF
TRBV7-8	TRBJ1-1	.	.	TGTGCCAGCAGCTTAGTTGAGATCTTATCCTCTGAAGCTTTCTTT	CASSLVEILSSEAFF
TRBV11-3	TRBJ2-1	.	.	TGTGCCAGCAGCTTCTACAGGACCAACAATGAGCAGTTCTTC	CASSFYRTNNEQFF
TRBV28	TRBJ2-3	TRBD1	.	TGTGCCAGCAGTACCTCCGGGACAGGCTTGAGGGATACGCAGTATTTT	CASSTSGTGLRDTQYF
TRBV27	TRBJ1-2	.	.	TGTGCCAGCAGTTTAGGGGCTCTAGGGAGCTACACCTTC	CASSLGALGSYTF